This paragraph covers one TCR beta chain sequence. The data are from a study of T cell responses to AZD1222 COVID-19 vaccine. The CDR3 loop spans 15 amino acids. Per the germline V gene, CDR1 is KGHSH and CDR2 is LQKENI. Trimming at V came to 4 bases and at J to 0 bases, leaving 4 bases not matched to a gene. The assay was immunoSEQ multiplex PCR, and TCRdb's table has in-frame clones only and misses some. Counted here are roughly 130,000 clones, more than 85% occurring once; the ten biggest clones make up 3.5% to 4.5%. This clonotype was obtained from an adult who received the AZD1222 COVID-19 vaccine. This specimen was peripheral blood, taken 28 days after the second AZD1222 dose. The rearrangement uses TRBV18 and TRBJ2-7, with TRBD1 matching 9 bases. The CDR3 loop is CASSLGQGPSYEQYF. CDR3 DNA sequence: TGTGCCAGCTCACTGGGACAGGGACCCTCCTACGAGCAGTACTTC.